The rows below give T cell receptor beta chains drawn from one sample of a study of T cells after posttransplantation cyclophosphamide. Assay used: immunoSEQ multiplex PCR; TCRdb lists only in-frame clones, some missing. Reported are about 12,000 clones, none seen only once; the ten largest carry 26%. Specimen: PBMCs, collected after allogeneic stem cell transplant with posttransplant cyclophosphamide. The receptor set was obtained from a female patient between 40 and 55 years old who received an allogeneic stem cell transplant from a related donor, was CMV-positive, and had acute GVHD only. A subset of T cells may come from the graft donor. CDR3s include the opening cysteine and the closing phenylalanine or tryptophan. The order of the fields is D gene, V gene, clone size, J gene, CDR3 DNA, CDR3 protein. D genes are given only for firm matches. Only part of the rows carry a size: once, few, many, or a class if the clone is expanded.

>.|TRBV6-6|few|TRBJ1-4
TGTGCCAGCTCTAGGACAGCCTTGGGTGAAAAACTGTTTTTT
CASSRTALGEKLFF
>.|TRBV5-4|many|TRBJ2-2
TGTGCCAGCAGCTTACGGGCGGGGATTAACACCGGGGAGCTGTTTTTT
CASSLRAGINTGELFF
>.|TRBV10-2|many|TRBJ1-5
TGCGCCAGCAGACCAGGGGTCGGGCAGCCCCAGCATTTT
CASRPGVGQPQHF
>.|TRBV11-2|many|TRBJ2-3
TGTGCCAGCAGCTTAGTGTCGGGGGTAGATACGCAGTATTTT
CASSLVSGVDTQYF
>.|TRBV4-3|.|TRBJ2-1
TGCGCCAGCAGCCTACAATGGAGGAATGAGCAGTTCTTC
CASSLQWRNEQFF
>TRBD2|TRBV7-9|many|TRBJ2-2
TGTGCCAGCATCCTAGGACTAGCGGGAGCGCTCACCGGGGAGCTGTTTTTT
CASILGLAGALTGELFF
>.|TRBV29-1|many|TRBJ1-3
TGCAGCGTTGCTGATAGCTCTGGAAACACCATATATTTT
CSVADSSGNTIYF
>.|TRBV5-1|many|TRBJ2-3
TGCGCCAGCAGCTACGGGGACTTTTGGTCAGATACGCAGTATTTT
CASSYGDFWSDTQYF
>.|TRBV28|many|TRBJ1-3
TGTGCCAGCAGTTCCCCGACATTCTCTGGAAACACCATATATTTT
CASSSPTFSGNTIYF
>TRBD1|TRBV10-3|many|TRBJ1-2
TGTGCCATCAGCACCCTCCGGGACAGCCTGTCGGGCGGCTACACCTTC
CAISTLRDSLSGGYTF
>TRBD2|TRBV2|many|TRBJ2-5
TGTGCCAGCGGGACTAGCGGGGGGCCGGAGACCCAGTACTTC
CASGTSGGPETQYF
>.|TRBV7-9|many|TRBJ1-4
TGTGCCAGCAGCTTCGGGGTTAATACTAATGAAAAACTGTTTTTT
CASSFGVNTNEKLFF
>.|TRBV27|few|TRBJ2-1
TGTGCCAGCAGTTCCTTACAGGGCCTCTCCTACAATGAGCAGTTCTTC
CASSSLQGLSYNEQFF
>TRBD2|TRBV4-1|many|TRBJ2-5
TGCGCCAGCAGCCAAGATGGGGCTAGCGGGCAAGAGACCCAGTACTTC
CASSQDGASGQETQYF
>TRBD1|TRBV11-1|many|TRBJ2-1
TGTGCCAGCAGCGTCGGGCCAGGACAGGGGGGCAATGAGCAGTTCTTC
CASSVGPGQGGNEQFF